A single T cell receptor beta chain is shown here with its context. The second PCR ran roughly 7 to 12 cycles with a sample-barcoded 5' primer and J-beta primers. A 12-random-nucleotide template-switch adaptor tagged each cDNA molecule. TCRdb recomputed calls from the 5' RACE reads with MiXCR, one row per CDR3 protein. The sample holds 1 million or so distinct CDR3 sequences, approximately 25% seen once. These data are taken from a study of blood T cells in healthy people across ages. Every sample gave at least 5.5 micrograms of total RNA when it was extracted. The ends were cut back, 3 bases at V and 7 bases at J, with 14 bases in the middle. Germline V CDR1 and CDR2: SGHRS, YFSETQ. CDR3 length: 14 residues. This sample was also put to use in a study of T cells of mothers and their children.

The chain joins TRBV5-1 to TRBJ2-4, with D uncertain. The receptor was derived from a girl aged 2 to 9 in good health. Sequencing input: blood. The CDR3 reads CASSSLRSLNIQYF. CDR3 sequence (DNA): TGCGCCAGCAGCTCACTTCGATCATTGAACATTCAGTACTTC.